This TCR beta chain stems from a study of shared clonotypes between healthy human individuals. Some clones are missing from TCRdb's copy, which holds only in-frame ones; the method was immunoSEQ multiplex PCR. The table has about 300,000 clones, around 67% seen once. The CDR3 is made up of 14 amino acids. Germline CDR1 is SGHRS and CDR2 is YFSETQ. Between the trimmed V and J ends, which lost 0 bases and 4 bases, there was a span of 7 bases. The TCR was taken from a man in his thirties or forties in good health. Specimen: memory CD4+ T cells sorted from blood. Subset here: CD45RA-negative fraction. The chain combines TRBV5-1 with TRBJ2-2, with D perhaps TRBD1 (5 bases). The CDR3 DNA sequence: TGCGCCAGCAGCTTGGCCCAGGGCACCGGGGAGCTGTTTTTT. The encoded protein is CASSLAQGTGELFF.